This TCR beta chain stems from a study of control samples from healthy donors and cancer patients. Trimming took 6 bases from V and 6 from J, leaving 15 bases between them. Germline CDR1 is SEHNR and CDR2 is FQNEAQ (reference sequence). The CDR3 is 13 residues long. Measured with immunoSEQ multiplex PCR; TCRdb has only the in-frame clones, and not every one. The sample contains 130,000 to 150,000 clones, more than 85% of which appear only once. The material sequenced was blood. The chain is built from TRBV7-9 and TRBJ2-7; D not certain. This clonotype originated in a woman aged 30 to 39 in good health. The CDR3 nucleotides are TGTGCCAGCAGTCTAGTGTCTTCGGGCGAGCAGTACTTC. Protein sequence: CASSLVSSGEQYF.